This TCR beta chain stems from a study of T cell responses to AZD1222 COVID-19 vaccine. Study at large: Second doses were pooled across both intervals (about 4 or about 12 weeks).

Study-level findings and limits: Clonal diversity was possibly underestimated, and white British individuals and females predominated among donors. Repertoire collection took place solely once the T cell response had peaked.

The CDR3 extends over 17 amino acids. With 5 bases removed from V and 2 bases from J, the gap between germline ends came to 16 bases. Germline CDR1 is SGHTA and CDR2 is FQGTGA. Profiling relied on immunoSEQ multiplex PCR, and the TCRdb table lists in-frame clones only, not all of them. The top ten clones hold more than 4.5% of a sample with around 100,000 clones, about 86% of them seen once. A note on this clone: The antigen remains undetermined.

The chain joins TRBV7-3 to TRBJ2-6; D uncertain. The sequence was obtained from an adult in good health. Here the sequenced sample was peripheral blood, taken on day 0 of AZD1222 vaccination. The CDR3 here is CASSPRGSMTGANVLTF. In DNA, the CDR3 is TGTGCCAGCAGCCCCAGAGGTAGTATGACTGGGGCCAACGTCCTGACTTTC.